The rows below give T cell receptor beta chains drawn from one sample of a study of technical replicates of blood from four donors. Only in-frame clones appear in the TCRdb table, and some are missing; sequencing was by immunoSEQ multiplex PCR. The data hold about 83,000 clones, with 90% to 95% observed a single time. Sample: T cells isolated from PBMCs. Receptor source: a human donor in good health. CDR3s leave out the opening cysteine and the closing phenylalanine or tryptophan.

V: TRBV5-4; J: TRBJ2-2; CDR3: ASRPGTSAGELF
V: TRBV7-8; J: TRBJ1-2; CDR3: ASSHTGQISRGIRNGYT
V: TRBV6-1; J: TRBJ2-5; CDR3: ASEDRPSGEQY
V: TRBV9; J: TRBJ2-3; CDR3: ASSGMRLAGGPDTQY
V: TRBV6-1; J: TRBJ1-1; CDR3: ASSEYVATEAF
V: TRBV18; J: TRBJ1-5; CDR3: ASSPGGGGRGNQPQH
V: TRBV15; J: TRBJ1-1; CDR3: ATSGLQNTEAF
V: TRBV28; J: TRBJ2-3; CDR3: ASTLQGVGGHTQY
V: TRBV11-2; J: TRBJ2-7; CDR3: ASSSSSGGTQNYEQY
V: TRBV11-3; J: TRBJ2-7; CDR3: ASSLGGLLDEQY
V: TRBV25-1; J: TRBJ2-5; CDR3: ATLSGQDQETQY
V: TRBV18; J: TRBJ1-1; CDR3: ASSQGVTEAF
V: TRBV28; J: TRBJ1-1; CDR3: ASSLDRPMNTEAF
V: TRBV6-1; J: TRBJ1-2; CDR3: ASIQGWGYT
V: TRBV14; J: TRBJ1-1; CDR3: ASSQEGAAF
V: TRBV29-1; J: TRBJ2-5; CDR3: SVEAGGETQY
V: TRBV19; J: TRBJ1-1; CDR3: ATRTGAYTEAF
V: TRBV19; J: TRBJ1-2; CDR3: ASSIWGTGAHGYT
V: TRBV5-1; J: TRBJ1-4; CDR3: ASSLIPSNEKLF
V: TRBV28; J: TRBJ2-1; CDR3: ASSPLYPPRDYNEQF
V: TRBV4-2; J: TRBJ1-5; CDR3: ASSQVAGSRQPQH
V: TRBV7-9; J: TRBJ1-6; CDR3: ASSITGDSPLH
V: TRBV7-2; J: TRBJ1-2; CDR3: ASSPTVVTNYGYT
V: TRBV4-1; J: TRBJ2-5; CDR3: ASSPWTGASETQY
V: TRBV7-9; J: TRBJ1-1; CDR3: ASSTRQDPANTEAF
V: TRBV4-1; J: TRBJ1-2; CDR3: ASSQGRAEGYGYT
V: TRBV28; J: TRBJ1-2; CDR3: ASSFGGGLGGYT
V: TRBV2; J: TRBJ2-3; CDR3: ASRRFLLRTSVYGEDTQY
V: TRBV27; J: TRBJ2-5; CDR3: ASSFSSGGAWETQY
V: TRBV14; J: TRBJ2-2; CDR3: ASSQVGGRNTGELF
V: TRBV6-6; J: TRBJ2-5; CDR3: ASSRTRGGGETQY
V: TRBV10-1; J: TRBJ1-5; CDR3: ASSESRGTGDCPPQH
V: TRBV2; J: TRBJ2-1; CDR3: ASSYNNEQF
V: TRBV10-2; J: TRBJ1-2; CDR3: ASSEVNNIDRIT
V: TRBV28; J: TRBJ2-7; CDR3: ASKNSVGTRIVYEQY
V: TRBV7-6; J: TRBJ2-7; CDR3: ASTSEPDTYEQY
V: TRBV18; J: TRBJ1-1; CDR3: ASSGAGPGEAF
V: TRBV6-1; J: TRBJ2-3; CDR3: ASSVAGGLGTDTQY
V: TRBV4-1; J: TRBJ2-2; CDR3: ASSQGRGLSGELF